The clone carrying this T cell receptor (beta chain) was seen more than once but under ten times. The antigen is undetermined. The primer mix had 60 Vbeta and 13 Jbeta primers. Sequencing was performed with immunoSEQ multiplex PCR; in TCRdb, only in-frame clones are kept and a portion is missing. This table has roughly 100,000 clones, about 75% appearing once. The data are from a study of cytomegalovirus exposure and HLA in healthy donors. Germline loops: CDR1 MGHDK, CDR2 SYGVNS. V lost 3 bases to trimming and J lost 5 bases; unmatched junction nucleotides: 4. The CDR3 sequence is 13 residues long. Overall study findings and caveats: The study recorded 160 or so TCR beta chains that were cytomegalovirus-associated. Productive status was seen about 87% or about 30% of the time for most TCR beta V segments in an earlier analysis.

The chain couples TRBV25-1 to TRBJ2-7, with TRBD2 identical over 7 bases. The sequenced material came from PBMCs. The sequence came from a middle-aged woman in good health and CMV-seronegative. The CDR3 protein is CASSDGTTNEQYF. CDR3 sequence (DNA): TGTGCCAGCAGTGACGGGACTACGAACGAGCAGTACTTC.